Shown below are 11 T cell receptor beta chains from a single sample sequenced in a study of cytomegalovirus exposure and HLA in healthy donors. Both 60 Vbeta primers and 13 Jbeta primers went into the PCR. TCRdb's table, derived via immunoSEQ multiplex PCR, lists solely in-frame clones and lacks some. The sample comprises more than 65,000 clones, under 80% of which are singletons, and 6.5% to 7.5% rests with the top ten. The material sequenced was PBMCs. These receptors originate from a woman aged 45-65 years in good health and CMV-seropositive.

This rearrangement joins TRBV7-2 to TRBJ1-2; 10 bases fit TRBD1. This CDR3 contains 14 residues. V was clipped by 1 base and J by 7 bases; unmatched bases: 3. Germline V lookup: CDR1 SGHTA, CDR2 FQGNSA. Here the CDR3 reads CASSLGTGGFGYTF. Written as DNA, the CDR3 is TGTGCCAGCAGCTTAGGGACAGGGGGGTTTGGCTACACCTTC.

The V gene is TRBV2, the J gene TRBJ1-1; D perhaps matches TRBD1 (5 bases). CDR1 is SNHLY and CDR2 is FYNNEI in the germline V gene. The CDR3 runs to 15 residues. The V end was cut by 7 bases, the J end by 3 bases, with 18 bases between. CDR3 loop: CASMREQGGDTEAFF. The CDR3 DNA sequence: TGTGCCAGCATGCGGGAGCAGGGCGGGGACACTGAAGCTTTCTTT.

The V gene is TRBV27, the J gene TRBJ2-3, with D perhaps TRBD1 (5 bases). V shed 2 bases and J shed 4 bases, with 13 bases lying between them. The CDR3 length is 15 residues. Looked up from germline, CDR1 is MNHEY and CDR2 is SMNVEV (reference sequence). CDR3 DNA sequence: TGTGCCAGCAGTTTAGGAACAGGAGAGGCAGATACGCAGTATTTT. This codes for CASSLGTGEADTQYF.

Worth noting for this clone: At one boundary the junction diverges from the germline segment, which might be a read error. The V call is TRBV7-9, the J call TRBJ1-2, with D unclear. The CDR3 is made up of 15 amino acids. Germline CDR1 is SEHNR and CDR2 is FQNEAQ (reference sequence). The CDR3 DNA is TGTTCCAGCAGCTTAGTGGTACTCGACGGCGGTGGCTACACCTTC. It encodes CSSSLVVLDGGGYTF.

V gene TRBV19 combines with J gene TRBJ2-2; TRBD1 agrees at 7 bases. Germline assignment: CDR1 LNHDA and CDR2 SQIVND (reference sequence). This CDR3 has 21 amino acids. The junction had 21 bases not matched to a gene; V was cut back by 4 bases and J by 1 base. The CDR3, as DNA: TGTGCCAGTAGTACCCGGGTCAGGGACAGCAAAACCGGGCTGAACACCGGGGAGCTGTTTTTT. Its translation: CASSTRVRDSKTGLNTGELFF.

The V and J genes are TRBV27 and TRBJ2-2; 10 nucleotides line up with TRBD1. The CDR3 extends over 15 amino acids. Germline V CDR1 and CDR2: MNHEY, SMNVEV (reference sequence). With V trimmed by 7 bases and J by 3 bases, 5 bases remained unmatched. The CDR3 spells CASNSGTGDTGELFF. Here the CDR3 DNA reads TGTGCCAGCAACTCCGGGACAGGGGACACCGGGGAGCTGTTTTTT.

V usage is TRBV7-9 and J usage is TRBJ1-1; TRBD1 aligns across 10 bases. The CDR3 totals 17 residues. V shed 5 bases and J 1 base; nucleotides not matched to a gene: 10. CDR1 and CDR2 (germline): SEHNR, FQNEAQ (reference sequence). In DNA, the CDR3 is TGTGCCAGCAGCCCCGTCGGGACAGGGGTGGGGAACACTGAAGCTTTCTTT. As protein: CASSPVGTGVGNTEAFF.

The chain couples TRBV9 to TRBJ1-2; D gene uncertain. The CDR3 is 16 residues long. Germline lookup yields CDR1 SGDLS and CDR2 YYNGEE. V gave up 3 bases and J gave up 0 bases, with 15 bases separating them. The CDR3 here is CASSANTVLANYGYTF. CDR3 bases: TGTGCCAGCAGCGCGAATACAGTACTAGCTAACTATGGCTACACCTTC.

The chain couples TRBV7-8 to TRBJ1-4; a weak D match, TRBD1 (5 bases). CDR3 length: 15 residues. Germline loops: CDR1 SGHVS, CDR2 FQNEAQ. Trimming cost V 3 bases and J 8 bases, with 16 bases left between them. DNA for the CDR3: TGTGCCAGCAGCTTCCGCGGAGGGGCTCGGGAAAAACTGTTTTTT. Protein: CASSFRGGAREKLFF.

This clone was detected only once. In the same sample, other DNA sequences code for this CDR3. This sequence joins TRBV7-2 and TRBJ1-5, with TRBD1 identical over 7 bases. Trimming at V came to 5 bases and at J to 7 bases, leaving 5 bases not matched to a gene. Germline V lookup: CDR1 SGHTA, CDR2 FQGNSA. The CDR3 runs 13 residues. The CDR3 DNA is TGTGCCAGCAGCCGAGACAGGGACCAGCCCCAGCATTTT. This sequence encodes CASSRDRDQPQHF.

The chain recombines TRBV27 with TRBJ1-5; tentatively, D is TRBD1 (5 bases). The germline V gene encodes CDR1 MNHEY and CDR2 SMNVEV (reference sequence). V was pared by 8 bases and J by 3 bases, with 23 bases between. The CDR3 is 17 amino acids. CDR3 region: CASALSGEGLLNQPQHF. The CDR3, as DNA: TGTGCCAGCGCCCTATCGGGGGAGGGCCTCCTCAATCAGCCCCAGCATTTT.